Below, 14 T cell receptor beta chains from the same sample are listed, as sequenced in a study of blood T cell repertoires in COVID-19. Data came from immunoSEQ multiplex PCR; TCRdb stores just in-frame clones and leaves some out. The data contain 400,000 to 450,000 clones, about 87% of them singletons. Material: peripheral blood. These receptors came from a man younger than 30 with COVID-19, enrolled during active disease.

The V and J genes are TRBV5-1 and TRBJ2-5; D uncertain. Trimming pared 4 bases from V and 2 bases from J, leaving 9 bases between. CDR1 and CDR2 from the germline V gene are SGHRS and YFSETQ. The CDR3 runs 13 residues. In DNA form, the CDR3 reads TGCGCCAGCAGCGAACAGTTACAAGAGACCCAGTACTTC. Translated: CASSEQLQETQYF.

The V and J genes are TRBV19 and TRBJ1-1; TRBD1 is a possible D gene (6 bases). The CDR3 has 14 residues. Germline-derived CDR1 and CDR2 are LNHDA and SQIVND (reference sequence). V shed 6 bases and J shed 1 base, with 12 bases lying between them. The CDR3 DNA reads TGTGCCAGTAGCCCCATGGGACAGAACACTGAAGCTTTCTTT. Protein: CASSPMGQNTEAFF.

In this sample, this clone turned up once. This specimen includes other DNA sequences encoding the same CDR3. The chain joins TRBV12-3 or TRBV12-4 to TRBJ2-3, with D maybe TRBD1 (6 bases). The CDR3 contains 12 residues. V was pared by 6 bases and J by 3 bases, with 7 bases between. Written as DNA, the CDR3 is TGTGCCAGCAGGGGGGCTACAGATACGCAGTATTTT. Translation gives CASRGATDTQYF.

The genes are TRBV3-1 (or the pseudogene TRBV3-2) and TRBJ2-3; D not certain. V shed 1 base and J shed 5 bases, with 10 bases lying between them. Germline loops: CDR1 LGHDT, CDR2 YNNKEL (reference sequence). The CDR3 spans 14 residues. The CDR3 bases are TGTGCCAGCAGCCAAGTTCAGAACAGAGATACGCAGTATTTT. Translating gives CASSQVQNRDTQYF.

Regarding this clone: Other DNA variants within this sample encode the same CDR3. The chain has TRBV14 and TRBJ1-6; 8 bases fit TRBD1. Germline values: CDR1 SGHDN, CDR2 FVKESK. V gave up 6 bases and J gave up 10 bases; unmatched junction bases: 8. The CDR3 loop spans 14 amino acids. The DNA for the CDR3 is TGTGCCAGCAGTTACGACAGGGGAAACTCACCCCTCCACTTT. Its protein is CASSYDRGNSPLHF. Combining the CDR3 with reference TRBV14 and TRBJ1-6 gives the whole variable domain EAGVTQFPSHSVIEKGQTVTLRCDPISGHDNLYWYRRVMGKEIKFLLHFVKESKQDESGMPNNRFLAERTGGTYSTLKVQPAELEDSGVYFCASSYDRGNSPLHFGNGTRLTVT.

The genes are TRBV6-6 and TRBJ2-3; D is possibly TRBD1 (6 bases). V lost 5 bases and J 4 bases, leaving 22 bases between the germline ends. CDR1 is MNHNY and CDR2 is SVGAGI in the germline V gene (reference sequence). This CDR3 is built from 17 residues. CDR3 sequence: CASSPRFGQTRPDTQYF. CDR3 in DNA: TGTGCCAGCAGTCCCCGTTTTGGACAGACAAGACCAGATACGCAGTATTTT.

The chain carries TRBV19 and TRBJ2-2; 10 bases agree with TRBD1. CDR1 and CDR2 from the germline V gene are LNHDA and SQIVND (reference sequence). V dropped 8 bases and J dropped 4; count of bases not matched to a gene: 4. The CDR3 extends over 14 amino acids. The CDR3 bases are TGTGCCAGTTTGGACAGGGGGATCACCGGGGAGCTGTTTTTT. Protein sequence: CASLDRGITGELFF.

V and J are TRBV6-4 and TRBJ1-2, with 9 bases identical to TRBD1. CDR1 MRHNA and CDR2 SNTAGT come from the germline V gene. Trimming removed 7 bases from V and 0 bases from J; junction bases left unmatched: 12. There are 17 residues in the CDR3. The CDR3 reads CASKPGQGLGPNYGYTF. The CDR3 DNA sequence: TGTGCCAGCAAGCCGGGACAGGGATTGGGGCCTAACTATGGCTACACCTTC.

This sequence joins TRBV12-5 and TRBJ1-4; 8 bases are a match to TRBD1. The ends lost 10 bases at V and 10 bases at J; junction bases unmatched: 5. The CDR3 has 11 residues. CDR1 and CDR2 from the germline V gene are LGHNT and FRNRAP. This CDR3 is CAIQGAGKLFF. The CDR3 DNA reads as TGTGCTATCCAGGGGGCGGGAAAACTGTTTTTT. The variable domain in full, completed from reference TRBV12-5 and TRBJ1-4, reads DARVTQTPRHKVTEMGQEVTMRCQPILGHNTVFWYRQTMMQGLELLAYFRNRAPLDDSGMPKDRFSAEMPDATLATLKIQPSEPRDSAVYFCAIQGAGKLFFGSGTQLSVL.

Here the CDR3 reads CASSFDRDTYNEQFF. In nucleotides, the CDR3 is TGTGCCAGCAGTTTCGACAGAGACACCTACAATGAGCAGTTCTTC. The V and J genes are TRBV11-1 and TRBJ2-1; D might be TRBD1 (5 bases). Trimming stripped 6 bases from V and 2 bases from J, with 14 bases between. CDR3 length: 15 residues. Germline V gene lookup returns CDR1 SGHAT and CDR2 FQDESV (reference sequence).

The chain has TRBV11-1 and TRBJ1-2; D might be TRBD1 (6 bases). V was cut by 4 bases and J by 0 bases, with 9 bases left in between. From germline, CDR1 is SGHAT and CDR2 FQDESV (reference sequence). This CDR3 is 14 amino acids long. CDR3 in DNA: TGTGCCAGCAGCTCTAGGACAGCTAACTATGGCTACACCTTC. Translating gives CASSSRTANYGYTF.

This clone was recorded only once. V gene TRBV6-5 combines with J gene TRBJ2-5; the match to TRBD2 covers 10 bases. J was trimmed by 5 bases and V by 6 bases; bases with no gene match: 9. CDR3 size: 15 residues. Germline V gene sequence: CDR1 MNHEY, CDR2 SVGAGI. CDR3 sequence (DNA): TGTGCCAGCAGGCTAGCGGGGGCAATCGGGGAGACCCAGTACTTC. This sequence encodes CASRLAGAIGETQYF.

The DNA for the CDR3 is TGTGCCAGTAGCTCGTCCGGGGGCTACGAGCAGTACTTC. Translated: CASSSSGGYEQYF. V gene TRBV19 combines with J gene TRBJ2-7, with D perhaps TRBD2 (6 bases). The V end was cut by 6 bases, the J end by 3 bases, with 12 bases between. The CDR3 is made up of 13 amino acids. Germline CDR1 LNHDA, CDR2 SQIVND (reference sequence).

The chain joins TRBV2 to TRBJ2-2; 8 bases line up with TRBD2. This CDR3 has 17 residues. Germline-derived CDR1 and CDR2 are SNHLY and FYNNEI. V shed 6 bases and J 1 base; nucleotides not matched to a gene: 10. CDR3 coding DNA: TGTGCCAGCAGCATTAGCGGGGCAGCATGGAACACCGGGGAGCTGTTTTTT. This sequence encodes CASSISGAAWNTGELFF.